These T cell receptor beta chains were read from a single sample in a study of chemoradiotherapy in HPV16-positive cancers. TCRdb's table, derived via immunoSEQ multiplex PCR, lists solely in-frame clones and lacks some. The table includes some 34,000 clones, roughly 90% detected once. The sample consisted of blood, taken from a patient who underwent chemoradiotherapy. These receptors came from a human donor with HPV-associated anogenital cancer. Both conserved end residues are part of each CDR3. The D gene is left open where the match is weak. Not every row has a clone size; where given, it reads once, few, many or a size class.

>TRBJ1-1|TRBV29-1|NA|NA
TGCAGCGTCTGTAGGACAGCCTCGAACACTGAAGCTTTCTTT
CSVCRTASNTEAFF
>TRBJ1-5|TRBV19|NA|TRBD1
TGTGCCAGTAGTATGTACAGGGGTACGGTTCAGCCCCAGCATTTT
CASSMYRGTVQPQHF
>TRBJ2-2|TRBV11-2|once|NA
TGTGCCAGCAGCCCGGGACTCGGGGAGCTGTTTTTT
CASSPGLGELFF
>TRBJ1-1|TRBV7-6|NA|NA
TGTGCCAGCAGCTTAGGGGAGGGGACCCCTGAAGCTTTCTTT
CASSLGEGTPEAFF
>TRBJ2-5|TRBV11-1|NA|NA
TGTGCCAGCAGCTTGGAAGGGGAGACCCAGTACTTC
CASSLEGETQYF
>TRBJ2-1|TRBV6-4|NA|TRBD2
TGTGCCAGCAGTGACTCTACAACTAGCGGACTGTATGAGCAGTTCTTC
CASSDSTTSGLYEQFF
>TRBJ1-4|TRBV19|few|TRBD1
TGTGCCAGTAGTTCTCAGGGGGCCTACGAAAAACTGTTTTTT
CASSSQGAYEKLFF
>TRBJ2-2|TRBV5-4|NA|TRBD1
TGTGCCAGCACCAGGACAGGGACGAACACCGGGGAGCTGTTTTTT
CASTRTGTNTGELFF
>TRBJ2-7|TRBV6-5|NA|NA
TGTGCCAGCAGTTACTCCGAGGCCGGGGCCTACGAGCAGTACTTC
CASSYSEAGAYEQYF
>TRBJ1-2|TRBV19|NA|NA
TGTGCCAGTAGTATGCTCACTAACTATGGCTACACCTTC
CASSMLTNYGYTF
>TRBJ2-1|TRBV4-2|once|TRBD2
TGTGCCAGCAGCCAAGATAGCGGGGGTTCCTACAATGAGCAGTTCTTC
CASSQDSGGSYNEQFF
>TRBJ2-7|TRBV5-1|NA|NA
TGCGCCAGCAGCTTGGATGCGGGATTTGACCGGGCCTACGAGCAGTACTTC
CASSLDAGFDRAYEQYF
>TRBJ1-2|TRBV19|NA|TRBD1
TGTGCCAGTAGTATGGGGGACAGGGGGGCCTATGGCTACACCTTC
CASSMGDRGAYGYTF
>TRBJ1-1|TRBV19|NA|NA
TGTGCCAGTAGTATAGCATCAGGAAACACTGAAGCTTTCTTT
CASSIASGNTEAFF
>TRBJ2-3|TRBV29-1|NA|NA
TGCAGCGCCACCAGAGAGTCATATACGCAGTATTTT
CSATRESYTQYF
>TRBJ2-3|TRBV19|NA|NA
TGTGCCAGTAGTATGATCATAGCAGATACGCAGTATTTT
CASSMIIADTQYF
>TRBJ2-5|TRBV11-3|NA|TRBD2
TGTGCCAGCAGCCGTAGCGGGGGGGGTGAGACCCAGTACTTC
CASSRSGGGETQYF
>TRBJ1-1|TRBV30|NA|NA
TGTGCCTGGAGTGCTCTAAACTTTAACACTGAAGCTTTCTTT
CAWSALNFNTEAFF
>TRBJ1-1|TRBV10-3|NA|NA
TGTGCCATCAGCTGGGGCAGCAACACTGAAGCTTTCTTT
CAISWGSNTEAFF
>TRBJ1-5|TRBV6-1|NA|TRBD1
TGTGCCAGCAGTGGGGGACAGGGTTTCGAGCCCCAGCATTTT
CASSGGQGFEPQHF
>TRBJ2-5|TRBV13|NA|TRBD2
TGTGCCAGCAGCTTACGACTAGCGGGGGGCTCGGAGACCCAGTACTTC
CASSLRLAGGSETQYF
>TRBJ2-1|TRBV7-9|NA|TRBD1
TGTGCCAGCAGCTTACGAGGACAGGGATTTAACAATGAGCAGTTCTTC
CASSLRGQGFNNEQFF
>TRBJ1-1|TRBV9|NA|NA
TGTGCCAGCAGCGTAGTTTTGAACACTGAAGCTTTCTTT
CASSVVLNTEAFF
>TRBJ1-2|TRBV5-8|NA|NA
TGTGCCAGCAGCCAGGACAGAGGATGGTATGGCTACACCTTC
CASSQDRGWYGYTF
>TRBJ2-7|TRBV19|NA|NA
TGTGCCAGTACTGGATACTCCTACGAGCAGTACTTC
CASTGYSYEQYF
>TRBJ1-2|TRBV7-2|NA|NA
TGTGCCACCAAGAACAGGGCCCTCTCTGGCTACACCTTC
CATKNRALSGYTF